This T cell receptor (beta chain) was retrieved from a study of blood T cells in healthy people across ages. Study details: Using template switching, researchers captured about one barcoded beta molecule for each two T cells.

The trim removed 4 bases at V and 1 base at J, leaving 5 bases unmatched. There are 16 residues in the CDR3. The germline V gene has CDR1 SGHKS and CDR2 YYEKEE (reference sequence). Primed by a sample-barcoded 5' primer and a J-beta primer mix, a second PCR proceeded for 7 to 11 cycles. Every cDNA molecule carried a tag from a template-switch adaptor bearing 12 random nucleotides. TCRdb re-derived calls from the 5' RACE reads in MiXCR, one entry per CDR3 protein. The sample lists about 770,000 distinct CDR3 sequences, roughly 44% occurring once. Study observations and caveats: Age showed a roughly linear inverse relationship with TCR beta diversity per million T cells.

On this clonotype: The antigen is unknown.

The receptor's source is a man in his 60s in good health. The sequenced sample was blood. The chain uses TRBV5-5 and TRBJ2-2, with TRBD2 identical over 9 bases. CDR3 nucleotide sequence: TGTGCCAGCAGCCAAATAGCGGGGGTGAACACCGGGGAGCTGTTTTTT. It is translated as CASSQIAGVNTGELFF.